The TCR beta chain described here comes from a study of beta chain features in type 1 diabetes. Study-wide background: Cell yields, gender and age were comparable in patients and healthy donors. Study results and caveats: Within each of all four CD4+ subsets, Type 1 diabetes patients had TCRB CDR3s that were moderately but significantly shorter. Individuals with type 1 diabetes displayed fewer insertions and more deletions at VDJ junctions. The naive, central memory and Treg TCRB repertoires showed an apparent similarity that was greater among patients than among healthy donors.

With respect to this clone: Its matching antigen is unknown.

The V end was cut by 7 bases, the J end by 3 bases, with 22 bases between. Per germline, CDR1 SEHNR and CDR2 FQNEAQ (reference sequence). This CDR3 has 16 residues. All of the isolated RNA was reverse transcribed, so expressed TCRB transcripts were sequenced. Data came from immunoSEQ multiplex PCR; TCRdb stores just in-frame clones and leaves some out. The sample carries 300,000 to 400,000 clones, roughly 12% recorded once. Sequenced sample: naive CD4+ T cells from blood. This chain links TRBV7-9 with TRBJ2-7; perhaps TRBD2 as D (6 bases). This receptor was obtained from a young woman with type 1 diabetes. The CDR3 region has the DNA TGTGCCAGCACTAGGGGTAGTGCAGGTAGCGGCTACGAGCAGTACTTC. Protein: CASTRGSAGSGYEQYF.